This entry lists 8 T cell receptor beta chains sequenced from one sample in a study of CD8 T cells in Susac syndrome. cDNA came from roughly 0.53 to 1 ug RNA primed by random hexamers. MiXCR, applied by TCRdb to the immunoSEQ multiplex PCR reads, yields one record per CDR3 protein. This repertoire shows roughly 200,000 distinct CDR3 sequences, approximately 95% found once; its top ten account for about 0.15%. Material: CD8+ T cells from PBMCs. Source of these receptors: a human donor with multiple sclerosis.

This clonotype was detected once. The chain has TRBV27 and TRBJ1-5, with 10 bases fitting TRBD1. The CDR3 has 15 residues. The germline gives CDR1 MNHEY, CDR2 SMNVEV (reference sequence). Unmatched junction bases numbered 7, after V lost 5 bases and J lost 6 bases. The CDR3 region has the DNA TGTGCCAGCAGTCCATCGACAGGGGGCAGTCAGCCCCAGCATTTT. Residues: CASSPSTGGSQPQHF.

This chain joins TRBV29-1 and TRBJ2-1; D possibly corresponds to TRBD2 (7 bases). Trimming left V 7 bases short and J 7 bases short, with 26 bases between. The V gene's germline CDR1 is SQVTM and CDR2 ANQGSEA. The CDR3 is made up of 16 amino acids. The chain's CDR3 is CSADPPRGEGRNEQFF. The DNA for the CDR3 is TGCAGCGCCGATCCTCCGAGGGGGGAGGGTCGAAATGAGCAGTTCTTC.

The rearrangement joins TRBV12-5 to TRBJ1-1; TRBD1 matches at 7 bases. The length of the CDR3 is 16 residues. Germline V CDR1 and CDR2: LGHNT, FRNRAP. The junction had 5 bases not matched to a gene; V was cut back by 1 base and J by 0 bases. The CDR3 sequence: CASGLARTGLNTEAFF. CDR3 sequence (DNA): TGTGCTAGTGGTTTGGCCCGGACAGGACTGAACACTGAAGCTTTCTTT.

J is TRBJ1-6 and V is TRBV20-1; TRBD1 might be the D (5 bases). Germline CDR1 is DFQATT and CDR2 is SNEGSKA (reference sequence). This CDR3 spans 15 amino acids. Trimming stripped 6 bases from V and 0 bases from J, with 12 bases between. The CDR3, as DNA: TGCAGTGCGCCGACAGATAGCTCCTATAATTCACCCCTCCACTTT. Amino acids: CSAPTDSSYNSPLHF.

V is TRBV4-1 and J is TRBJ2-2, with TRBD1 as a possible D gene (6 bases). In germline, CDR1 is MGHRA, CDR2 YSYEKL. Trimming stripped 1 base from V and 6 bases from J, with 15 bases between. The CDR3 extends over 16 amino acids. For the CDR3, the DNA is TGCGCCAGCAGCCAAGTGACAGGTACTTCGTCCGGGGAGCTGTTTTTT. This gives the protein CASSQVTGTSSGELFF.

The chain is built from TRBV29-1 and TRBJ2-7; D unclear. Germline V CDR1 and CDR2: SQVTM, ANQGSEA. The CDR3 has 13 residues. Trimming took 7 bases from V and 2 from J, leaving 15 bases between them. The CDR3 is CSALDTTPYEQYF. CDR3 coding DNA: TGCAGCGCTCTAGACACGACCCCCTACGAGCAGTACTTC.

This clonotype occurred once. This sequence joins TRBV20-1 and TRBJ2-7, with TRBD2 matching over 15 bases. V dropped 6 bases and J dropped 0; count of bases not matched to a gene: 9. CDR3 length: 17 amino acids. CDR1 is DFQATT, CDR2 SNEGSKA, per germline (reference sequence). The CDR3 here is CSAQAPGLAGGSYEQYF. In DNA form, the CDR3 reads TGCAGTGCCCAGGCTCCGGGACTAGCGGGAGGCTCCTACGAGCAGTACTTC.

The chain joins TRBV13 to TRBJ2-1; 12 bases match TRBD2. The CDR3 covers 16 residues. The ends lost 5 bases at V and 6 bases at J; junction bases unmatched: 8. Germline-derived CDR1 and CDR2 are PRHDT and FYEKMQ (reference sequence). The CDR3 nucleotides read TGTGCCAGCAGCCAAAATACGGGACTAGCGGGCAATGAGCAGTTCTTC. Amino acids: CASSQNTGLAGNEQFF.